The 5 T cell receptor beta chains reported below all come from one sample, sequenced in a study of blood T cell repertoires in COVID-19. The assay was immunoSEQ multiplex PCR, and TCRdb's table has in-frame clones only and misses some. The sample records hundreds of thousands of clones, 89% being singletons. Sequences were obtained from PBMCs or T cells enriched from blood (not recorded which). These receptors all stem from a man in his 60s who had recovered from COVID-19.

CDR3 amino acids: CATSDPTTSGVHNEQFF. CDR3 nucleotides: TGTGCCACCAGTGATCCTACGACTAGCGGAGTACACAATGAGCAGTTCTTC. The chain uses TRBV24-1 and TRBJ2-1; 9 positions match TRBD2. Germline V gene lookup returns CDR1 KGHDR and CDR2 SFDVKD. The length of the CDR3 is 17 residues. V lost 3 bases to trimming and J lost 5 bases; unmatched junction nucleotides: 10.

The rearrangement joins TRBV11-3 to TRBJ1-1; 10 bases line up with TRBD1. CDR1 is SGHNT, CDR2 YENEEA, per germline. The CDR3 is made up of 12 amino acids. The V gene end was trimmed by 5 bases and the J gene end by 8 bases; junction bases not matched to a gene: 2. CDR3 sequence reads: CASSRTGGEAFF. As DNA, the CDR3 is TGTGCCAGCAGCCGGACAGGGGGGGAAGCTTTCTTT. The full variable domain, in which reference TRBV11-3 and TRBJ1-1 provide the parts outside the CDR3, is EAGVVQSPRYKIIEKKQPVAFWCNPISGHNTLYWYLQNLGQGPELLIRYENEEAVDDSQLPKDRFSAERLKGVDSTLKIQPAELGDSAVYLCASSRTGGEAFFGQGTRLTVV.

CDR3 in amino acids: CASSSTKISYEQYF. DNA for the CDR3: TGTGCCAGCAGCTCTACTAAGATCTCCTACGAGCAGTACTTC. The chain is built from TRBV4-2 and TRBJ2-7, with D uncertain. CDR1 LGHNA and CDR2 YNFKEQ come from the germline V gene. The CDR3 runs 14 residues. The ends were cut back, 5 bases at V and 0 bases at J, with 11 bases in the middle.

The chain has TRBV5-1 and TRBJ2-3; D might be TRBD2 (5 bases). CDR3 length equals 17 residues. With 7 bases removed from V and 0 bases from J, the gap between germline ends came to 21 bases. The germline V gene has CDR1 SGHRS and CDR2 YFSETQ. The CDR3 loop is CASAPPLAGPSTDTQYF. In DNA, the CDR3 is TGCGCCAGCGCCCCTCCTCTGGCGGGTCCTAGCACAGATACGCAGTATTTT.

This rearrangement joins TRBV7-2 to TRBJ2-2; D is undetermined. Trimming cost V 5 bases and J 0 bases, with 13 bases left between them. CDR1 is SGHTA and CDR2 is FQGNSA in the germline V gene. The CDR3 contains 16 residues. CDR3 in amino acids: CASSPRRKTNTGELFF. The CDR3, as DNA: TGTGCCAGCAGCCCACGCAGGAAAACGAACACCGGGGAGCTGTTTTTT.